These 21 T cell receptor beta chains were sequenced from one sample in a study of T-cell memory formation after mild COVID-19. TCRdb reanalysed the 5' RACE reads using MiXCR and keeps one entry per CDR3 protein. Of around 140,000 distinct CDR3 sequences listed, under 25% were seen once; the top ten hold around 2.5%. What was sequenced was PBMCs or a T cell subset sorted from them (not recorded which). These receptor sequences come from an adult woman who had mild COVID-19 (a few samples of this study predate the infection). Cell type and time point are not known.

This clonotype has at least ten counts. The chain links TRBV2 to TRBJ2-3, with TRBD2 as a possible D gene (5 bases). Germline-derived CDR1 and CDR2 are SNHLY and FYNNEI. Trimming took off 5 bases at V and 3 bases at J, with 6 bases between the two ends. The CDR3 is 12 amino acids. CDR3 loop: CASSPGTDTQYF. The CDR3 bases are TGTGCCAGCAGTCCGGGGACAGATACGCAGTATTTT.

This chain joins TRBV12-3 or TRBV12-4 and TRBJ2-7, with D unclear. This CDR3 is built from 12 residues. The germline V and J ends were trimmed by 5 bases and 6 bases, with 11 bases remaining between them. CDR3: CASSPGPGEQYF. DNA of the CDR3: TGTGCCAGCAGTCCTGGACCTGGCGAGCAGTACTTC.

The chain links TRBV7-2 to TRBJ2-5; possible D gene TRBD1, 5 bases. Looked up from germline, CDR1 is SGHTA and CDR2 is FQGNSA. V lost 5 bases and J lost 5, with 15 bases in between. This CDR3 is built from 14 residues. In DNA form, the CDR3 reads TGTGCCAGCAGCGCGACAGTTCTGGGGGAGACCCAGTACTTC. It codes for CASSATVLGETQYF.

The chain carries TRBV6-1 and TRBJ1-2, with 7 bases lining up with TRBD1. CDR1 MNHNS and CDR2 SASEGT come from the germline V gene. With V trimmed by 2 bases and J by 14 bases, 8 bases remained unmatched. The CDR3 sequence is 12 residues long. The CDR3 nucleotides read TGTGCCAGCAGTGAACAGGACAGGACAGATACCTTC. Its protein is CASSEQDRTDTF.

This chain joins TRBV7-9 and TRBJ2-1, with unresolved D. Deletions cut 2 bases from V and 4 bases from J, with 9 bases between. CDR1 is SEHNR, CDR2 FQNEAQ, per germline (reference sequence). The CDR3 extends over 14 amino acids. The CDR3 coding sequence is TGTGCCAGCAGCTTATGGCACCAGTACAATGAGCAGTTCTTC. Residues: CASSLWHQYNEQFF.

There are many counts of this clonotype. This chain uses TRBV7-9 with TRBJ1-5; D is unclear. Germline V gene sequence: CDR1 SEHNR, CDR2 FQNEAQ (reference sequence). V dropped 1 base and J dropped 0 bases, with 10 bases sitting between them. The CDR3 runs 16 residues. CDR3 protein: CASSLEGTYSNQPQHF. CDR3 DNA: TGTGCCAGCAGCTTAGAAGGCACGTATAGCAATCAGCCCCAGCATTTT.

The chain couples TRBV2 to TRBJ2-4, with D possibly being TRBD1 (6 bases). The V end lost 6 bases, the J end lost 9 bases, and 21 bases lay between the germline ends. Per the germline V gene, CDR1 is SNHLY and CDR2 is FYNNEI. This CDR3 spans 15 amino acids. CDR3 amino acids: CASRDQGSPNVIQYF. Written as DNA, the CDR3 is TGTGCCAGCAGAGATCAGGGGTCCCCCAATGTCATTCAGTACTTC.

The chain joins TRBV12-3 or TRBV12-4 to TRBJ2-3, with D possibly TRBD2 on 5 matching bases. V lost 3 bases to trimming and J lost 5 bases, with 18 bases between them. This CDR3 is 16 amino acids long. CDR3 DNA: TGTGCCAGCAGTTTGGCCCTTAGAGGGAGTGGAGATACGCAGTATTTT. It translates to CASSLALRGSGDTQYF.

The sample holds many counts of this clonotype. This chain joins TRBV6-5 and TRBJ2-5; 10 bases agree with TRBD2. Losses at the gene ends were 6 bases for V and 5 bases for J; bases not matched to a gene: 0. CDR1 and CDR2 (germline): MNHEY, SVGAGI. This CDR3 has 12 residues. CDR3: CASRGLAETQYF. The CDR3, as DNA: TGTGCCAGCAGGGGACTAGCGGAGACCCAGTACTTC.

V and J are TRBV20-1 and TRBJ2-3; 8 bases agree with TRBD2. Looked up from germline, CDR1 is DFQATT and CDR2 is SNEGSKA (reference sequence). Trimming cost V 7 bases and J 2 bases; bases outside gene matches: 8. This CDR3 has 14 residues. The CDR3 DNA reads TGCAGTGTCCAGCGGGGGTTCCACACAGATACGCAGTATTTT. Its translation: CSVQRGFHTDTQYF.

This chain links TRBV9 with TRBJ1-6, with D unclear. Germline-derived CDR1 and CDR2 are SGDLS and YYNGEE. V lost 0 bases and J 6 bases, leaving 16 bases between the germline ends. CDR3 length: 17 amino acids. CDR3 sequence (DNA): TGTGCCAGCAGCGTAGGGCAAGGCGGGGTGCGTAATTCACCCCTCCACTTT. Protein sequence: CASSVGQGGVRNSPLHF.

This clonotype was picked up a small number of times. The rearrangement uses TRBV12-3 or TRBV12-4 and TRBJ1-5, with 7 bases matching TRBD1. The CDR3 is 14 residues long. V lost 5 bases to trimming and J lost 2 bases; unmatched junction nucleotides: 3. The chain's CDR3 is CASSPGTGNQPQHF. Written as DNA, the CDR3 is TGTGCCAGCAGTCCCGGGACAGGCAATCAGCCCCAGCATTTT.

This clonotype showed up just a few times. The CDR3 loop is CASSLGPYRGHQPQHF. In DNA, the CDR3 is TGCGCCAGCAGCCTGGGGCCTTACAGGGGGCATCAGCCCCAGCATTTT. The rearrangement uses TRBV5-1 and TRBJ1-5; 9 bases are shared with TRBD1. Germline CDR1 reads SGHRS; CDR2 reads YFSETQ. CDR3 length: 16 amino acids. J lost 5 bases, V lost 4 bases, and 10 bases had no gene match. The whole variable domain, remainder taken from reference TRBV5-1 and TRBJ1-5, is KAGVTQTPRYLIKTRGQQVTLSCSPISGHRSVSWYQQTPGQGLQFLFEYFSETQRNKGNFPGRFSGRQFSNSRSEMNVSTLELGDSALYLCASSLGPYRGHQPQHFGDGTRLSIL.

The V call is TRBV7-9, the J call TRBJ2-7; 8 nucleotides match TRBD2. Looked up from germline, CDR1 is SEHNR and CDR2 is FQNEAQ (reference sequence). The CDR3 runs 16 residues. After removal of 7 bases from V and 0 bases from J, the junction contained 11 bases not matched to a gene. As DNA, the CDR3 is TGTGCCAGCACCCGGGGGGGCGGGCCGAGCTCCTACGAGCAGTACTTC. This translates into CASTRGGGPSSYEQYF.

This clonotype was picked up a small number of times. The rearrangement uses TRBV7-3 and TRBJ2-3, with 10 bases matching TRBD2. V was pared by 5 bases and J by 4 bases, with 6 bases of the junction left unmatched. The CDR3 consists of 15 residues. Germline values: CDR1 SGHTA, CDR2 FQGTGA. The CDR3 reads CASSPLAGRADTQYF. Written as DNA, the CDR3 is TGTGCCAGCAGCCCACTAGCGGGACGCGCAGATACGCAGTATTTT.

This chain's CDR3 is CASRRGQGSYNEQFF. CDR3 bases: TGTGCCAGCAGGAGGGGACAGGGATCCTACAATGAGCAGTTCTTC. V and J are TRBV12-3 or TRBV12-4 and TRBJ2-1; 9 nucleotides agree with TRBD1. The CDR3 extends over 15 amino acids. The trim removed 6 bases at V and 1 base at J, leaving 4 bases unmatched.

The chain is built from TRBV9 and TRBJ1-2; D unresolved. CDR3 size: 17 residues. V dropped 4 bases and J dropped 5 bases, with 24 bases sitting between them. Germline CDR1 SGDLS, CDR2 YYNGEE. In DNA form, the CDR3 reads TGTGCCAGCAGCTCTTCCCCCGACGGCGGATGGGGTTATGGCTACACCTTC. Its translation: CASSSSPDGGWGYGYTF.

The chain combines TRBV10-3 with TRBJ1-5, with D possibly being TRBD1 (5 bases). The germline CDR1 and CDR2 sequences are ENHRY and SYGVKD. Trimming removed 0 bases from V and 4 bases from J, with 16 bases in between. The CDR3 is made up of 17 amino acids. The chain's CDR3 is CAISESQGQGRNQPQHF. The CDR3 DNA is TGTGCCATCAGTGAGTCCCAGGGCCAAGGGAGGAATCAGCCCCAGCATTTT.

The table lists this clonotype with a few counts. The rearrangement joins TRBV7-9 to TRBJ2-1; D is unclear. The germline V gene encodes CDR1 SEHNR and CDR2 FQNEAQ (reference sequence). There are 14 residues in the CDR3. Trimming pared 0 bases from V and 10 bases from J, leaving 13 bases between. The CDR3 region is CASSLAGRLVEQFF. DNA of the CDR3: TGTGCCAGCAGCTTAGCCGGACGGCTTGTCGAGCAGTTCTTC.

V and J are TRBV12-3 or TRBV12-4 and TRBJ2-3; D tentatively reads TRBD1 or TRBD2 (6 bases each). The ends were cut back, 2 bases at V and 4 bases at J, with 10 bases in the middle. The CDR3 runs 14 residues. In DNA form, the CDR3 reads TGTGCCAGCAGTTTAATGGGGGGCCCAGATACGCAGTATTTT. Encoded protein: CASSLMGGPDTQYF.

The V gene is TRBV9, the J gene TRBJ2-1; D is possibly TRBD1 (6 bases). The germline V and J ends were trimmed by 0 bases and 7 bases, with 14 bases remaining between them. In germline, CDR1 is SGDLS, CDR2 YYNGEE. The CDR3 runs to 15 residues. The CDR3 region is CASSVDPARGNEQFF. The CDR3 bases are TGTGCCAGCAGCGTAGACCCGGCTAGGGGGAATGAGCAGTTCTTC.